These T cell receptor beta chains were read from a single sample in a study of cytomegalovirus exposure and HLA in healthy donors. Only in-frame clones appear in the TCRdb table, and some are missing; sequencing was by immunoSEQ multiplex PCR. The data show 100,000 to 150,000 clones, and the top ten clones hold under 2.5%. The sample consisted of PBMCs. All receptors derive from a middle-aged man in good health and CMV-seronegative. Each CDR3 is given with its conserved first and last residue. The order of the fields is V gene, J gene, D gene, CDR3 DNA, CDR3 protein. D genes are given only for firm matches.

v_gene: TRBV7-2; j_gene: TRBJ1-1; d_gene: TRBD1; CDR3nt: TGTGCCAGCAGCCGACAGGGACGGTCTGAAGCTTTCTTT; CDR3aa: CASSRQGRSEAFF
v_gene: TRBV5-1; j_gene: TRBJ1-3; d_gene: .; CDR3nt: TGCGCCAGCAGCTTGTGGGGCAGCGGAAACACCATATATTTT; CDR3aa: CASSLWGSGNTIYF
v_gene: TRBV10-3; j_gene: TRBJ2-3; d_gene: TRBD2; CDR3nt: TGTGCCATCAAATCTAGCGGGAGTCTGGATACGCAGTATTTT; CDR3aa: CAIKSSGSLDTQYF
v_gene: TRBV10-1; j_gene: TRBJ2-7; d_gene: .; CDR3nt: TGCGCCAGCAGCCCCCTCGGCGGGCAGACCACCTACGAGCAGTACTTC; CDR3aa: CASSPLGGQTTYEQYF
v_gene: TRBV28; j_gene: TRBJ2-3; d_gene: TRBD1; CDR3nt: TGTGCCAGCAGTTCGATTAGACAGGGGGCAACAGATACGCAGTATTTT; CDR3aa: CASSSIRQGATDTQYF
v_gene: TRBV19; j_gene: TRBJ1-1; d_gene: .; CDR3nt: TGTGCCAGTAGTAGCGGACAGTTGAACACTGAAGCTTTCTTT; CDR3aa: CASSSGQLNTEAFF
v_gene: TRBV28; j_gene: TRBJ2-1; d_gene: .; CDR3nt: TGTGCCAGCAGCAGGGGGAGGTCCAATGAGCAGTTCTTC; CDR3aa: CASSRGRSNEQFF
v_gene: TRBV19; j_gene: TRBJ1-2; d_gene: .; CDR3nt: TGTGCCAGTAGTATGGGCCTGGAGGCAGGATTGAGATATGGCTACACCTTC; CDR3aa: CASSMGLEAGLRYGYTF
v_gene: TRBV7-9; j_gene: TRBJ2-5; d_gene: TRBD1; CDR3nt: TGTGCCAGCAGCACCGACAGGGTGTACCAAGAGACCCAGTACTTC; CDR3aa: CASSTDRVYQETQYF
v_gene: TRBV29-1; j_gene: TRBJ2-3; d_gene: TRBD2; CDR3nt: TGCAGCGTTGAACCTAGCGGGAGGGCCACAGATACGCAGTATTTT; CDR3aa: CSVEPSGRATDTQYF
v_gene: TRBV2; j_gene: TRBJ1-3; d_gene: .; CDR3nt: TGTGCCAGCAGTGTCGACTATGCCGGAAACACCATATATTTT; CDR3aa: CASSVDYAGNTIYF
v_gene: TRBV5-1; j_gene: TRBJ2-7; d_gene: .; CDR3nt: TGCGCCAGCAAAGCGGGACAGGCCTACGAGCAGTACTTC; CDR3aa: CASKAGQAYEQYF
v_gene: TRBV6-6; j_gene: TRBJ1-5; d_gene: TRBD1; CDR3nt: TGTGCCAGCAGTCTTGACAGGGAGAATCAGCCCCAGCATTTT; CDR3aa: CASSLDRENQPQHF
v_gene: TRBV30; j_gene: TRBJ1-2; d_gene: .; CDR3nt: TGTGCCTGGAGGCCAATGGCCAGGGTTGGAGGCTACACCTTC; CDR3aa: CAWRPMARVGGYTF
v_gene: TRBV20-1; j_gene: TRBJ2-1; d_gene: .; CDR3nt: TGCAGTGCTGCCCTCGAGGAGCAGTTCTTC; CDR3aa: CSAALEEQFF
v_gene: TRBV5-1; j_gene: TRBJ2-7; d_gene: .; CDR3nt: TGCGCCAGCAGCTTGGATCCCTTGGCGGGCGAGCAGTACTTC; CDR3aa: CASSLDPLAGEQYF
v_gene: TRBV7-8; j_gene: TRBJ2-1; d_gene: .; CDR3nt: TGTGCCAGCAGCAACCAGTATGAGCAGTTCTTC; CDR3aa: CASSNQYEQFF
v_gene: TRBV19; j_gene: TRBJ2-7; d_gene: TRBD2; CDR3nt: TGTGCCAGTAGTACCATAGCGGGAGCTTCCTACGAGCAGTACTTC; CDR3aa: CASSTIAGASYEQYF
v_gene: TRBV7-9; j_gene: TRBJ1-3; d_gene: TRBD1; CDR3nt: TGTGCCAGCAGCCTCCGACAGGGAAACTCTGGAAACACCATATATTTT; CDR3aa: CASSLRQGNSGNTIYF
v_gene: TRBV13; j_gene: TRBJ2-5; d_gene: TRBD1; CDR3nt: TGTGCCAGCAGCTTGGACAGGGGTCAAGAGACCCAGTACTTC; CDR3aa: CASSLDRGQETQYF
v_gene: TRBV9; j_gene: TRBJ1-3; d_gene: TRBD1; CDR3nt: TGTGCCAGCAGCGCTAGGACAGGGGACAGGAACACCATATATTTT; CDR3aa: CASSARTGDRNTIYF
v_gene: TRBV7-2; j_gene: TRBJ2-3; d_gene: TRBD2; CDR3nt: TGTGCCAGCAGCTTAGTGGCGGGAGTTGCGGATACGCAGTATTTT; CDR3aa: CASSLVAGVADTQYF
v_gene: TRBV2; j_gene: TRBJ1-4; d_gene: .; CDR3nt: TGTGCCAGCAGTGAAGTATCAGGGAGGAATGAAAAACTGTTTTTT; CDR3aa: CASSEVSGRNEKLFF
v_gene: TRBV11-3; j_gene: TRBJ1-2; d_gene: .; CDR3nt: TGTGCCAGCAGCTTAGTGCAGGGAAATAACTATGGCTACACCTTC; CDR3aa: CASSLVQGNNYGYTF
v_gene: TRBV28; j_gene: TRBJ1-2; d_gene: TRBD1; CDR3nt: TGTGCCAGCAGACCCGGACAGGGCTGGCGTGGCTACACCTTC; CDR3aa: CASRPGQGWRGYTF
v_gene: TRBV5-6; j_gene: TRBJ2-5; d_gene: TRBD1; CDR3nt: TGTGCCAGCAGCCTGGGACAGCGAGAGACCCAGTACTTC; CDR3aa: CASSLGQRETQYF
v_gene: TRBV11-3; j_gene: TRBJ2-3; d_gene: .; CDR3nt: TGTGCCAGCAGCTTAGGGAGGGAGCGCACAGATACGCAGTATTTT; CDR3aa: CASSLGRERTDTQYF
v_gene: TRBV6-1; j_gene: TRBJ2-7; d_gene: .; CDR3nt: TGTGCCAGCAGTGACAGGGGCCATTACGAGCAGTACTTC; CDR3aa: CASSDRGHYEQYF
v_gene: TRBV27; j_gene: TRBJ2-7; d_gene: TRBD2; CDR3nt: TGTGCCAGCACCAAAGGGACTAGCGGGAGAGGCGAGCAGTACTTC; CDR3aa: CASTKGTSGRGEQYF